The 30 T cell receptor beta chains listed next were all sequenced from one sample in a study of cytomegalovirus exposure and HLA in healthy donors. Amplification used 60 Vbeta primers and 13 Jbeta primers. Clones were read by immunoSEQ multiplex PCR, and TCRdb kept only the in-frame ones, dropping some. This sample has 90,000 to 140,000 clones, with over 75% found just once. The sequenced sample consisted of PBMCs. All receptors derive from a middle-aged woman in good health and CMV-seropositive.

The chain is built from TRBV27 and TRBJ2-3; TRBD2 agrees at 8 bases. V was clipped by 3 bases and J by 2 bases; unmatched bases: 13. The CDR3 consists of 18 residues. Germline assignment: CDR1 MNHEY and CDR2 SMNVEV (reference sequence). CDR3: CASSFVGSGKPSTDTQYF. The DNA for the CDR3 is TGTGCCAGCAGTTTTGTTGGTAGCGGGAAGCCCTCCACAGATACGCAGTATTTT.

V is TRBV2 and J is TRBJ1-1; TRBD1 agrees at 7 bases. CDR1 and CDR2 from the germline V gene are SNHLY and FYNNEI. The CDR3 runs to 15 residues. The V gene end was trimmed by 6 bases and the J gene end by 0 bases; junction bases not matched to a gene: 7. CDR3 in amino acids: CASSWDSLMNTEAFF. In nucleotides, the CDR3 is TGTGCCAGCAGCTGGGACAGCCTGATGAACACTGAAGCTTTCTTT.

The CDR3 DNA reads as TGTGCCAGCCAGGCAGACAGGGGGCGGCAGCCCCAGCATTTT. The encoded protein is CASQADRGRQPQHF. The J gene is TRBJ1-5, the V gene TRBV6-1; 10 nucleotides match TRBD1. The CDR3 spans 14 residues. Germline V gene lookup returns CDR1 MNHNS and CDR2 SASEGT. Trimming removed 8 bases from V and 7 bases from J; junction bases left unmatched: 8.

V and J are TRBV10-1 and TRBJ2-1, with a tentative D call TRBD2 (5 bases). The CDR3 contains 16 residues. The V gene lost 5 bases and the J gene lost 7 bases, with 21 bases spanning the gap. Germline CDR1 WNHNN, CDR2 SYGVQD (reference sequence). For the CDR3, the DNA is TGCGCCAGCAGTTCCACCGGGGTAGTTTCTAATAATGAGCAGTTCTTC. As protein: CASSSTGVVSNNEQFF.

The rearrangement uses TRBV18 and TRBJ2-1, with 11 bases identical to TRBD2. Germline trimming cut 3 bases from V and 0 bases from J; bases unmatched to any gene: 1. The germline V gene has CDR1 KGHSH and CDR2 LQKENI. The CDR3 contains 16 residues. In DNA, the CDR3 is TGTGCCAGCTCACCGGGACTAGCGGCCTCCTACAATGAGCAGTTCTTC. Its protein is CASSPGLAASYNEQFF. Supplemented by reference TRBV18 and TRBJ2-1, the full variable domain reads NAGVMQNPRHLVRRRGQEARLRCSPMKGHSHVYWYRQLPEEGLKFMVYLQKENIIDESGMPKERFSAEFPKEGPSILRIQQVVRGDSAAYFCASSPGLAASYNEQFFGPGTRLTVL.

This clone was observed once. The chain uses TRBV27 and TRBJ1-2; 8 bases are a match to TRBD1. V trimming: 1 base; J trimming: 4 bases; junction bases outside the gene matches: 8. The CDR3 sequence is 16 residues long. Germline V gene data show CDR1 as MNHEY and CDR2 as SMNVEV (reference sequence). CDR3 nucleotides: TGTGCCAGCAGTTTATTCGGGACAGGCGCACCCTATGGCTACACCTTC. Amino acid sequence: CASSLFGTGAPYGYTF.

This clone was detected only once. This sequence joins TRBV6-1 and TRBJ2-7; TRBD1 might be the D (6 bases). The CDR3 consists of 13 residues. V was trimmed by 6 bases and J by 2 bases, leaving 11 bases between them. Germline CDR1 MNHNS, CDR2 SASEGT. The CDR3 sequence: CASSRQVTYEQYF. CDR3 nucleotide sequence: TGTGCCAGCAGCCGACAGGTGACCTACGAGCAGTACTTC.

The rearrangement links TRBV5-1 to TRBJ2-1; 14 bases agree with TRBD2. Germline V gene lookup returns CDR1 SGHRS and CDR2 YFSETQ. The V and J ends lost 2 bases and 0 bases, in that order; junction bases with no gene match: 10. The CDR3 spans 20 residues. The CDR3 DNA follows: TGCGCCAGCAGCTTTGTCGGGACTAGCGGGGGCCTCAACTCCTACAATGAGCAGTTCTTC. Encoded protein: CASSFVGTSGGLNSYNEQFF.

The J gene is TRBJ1-5, the V gene TRBV5-1; 10 nucleotides line up with TRBD1. CDR1 and CDR2 from the germline V gene are SGHRS and YFSETQ. Losses at the gene ends were 0 bases for V and 6 bases for J; bases not matched to a gene: 3. The CDR3 runs 15 residues. The DNA for the CDR3 is TGCGCCAGCAGCTTGGCGGGACAGGGGTCTCAGCCCCAGCATTTT. The encoded protein is CASSLAGQGSQPQHF.

The V and J genes are TRBV28 and TRBJ2-5; 7 bases fit TRBD1. The germline CDR1 and CDR2 sequences are MDHEN and SYDVKM. V dropped 2 bases and J dropped 7; count of bases not matched to a gene: 16. This CDR3 spans 17 amino acids. The CDR3 DNA sequence: TGTGCCAGCAGTTTACAAACGATTCCCACAGGGGCGGGGACCCAGTACTTC. It specifies CASSLQTIPTGAGTQYF.

This clone was found a few times. This chain connects TRBV5-5 to TRBJ2-5, with 8 bases lining up with TRBD2. Germline V gene lookup returns CDR1 SGHKS and CDR2 YYEKEE (reference sequence). CDR3 length: 15 amino acids. The trim removed 4 bases at V and 5 bases at J, leaving 10 bases unmatched. The CDR3 region is CASSLTGGGVETQYF. CDR3 coding DNA: TGTGCCAGCAGCCTTACGGGGGGGGGCGTCGAGACCCAGTACTTC.

The chain has TRBV5-1 and TRBJ1-1; tentatively, D is TRBD1 (5 bases). This CDR3 has 16 amino acids. Per germline, CDR1 SGHRS and CDR2 YFSETQ. The V and J ends lost 4 bases and 4 bases respectively, with 20 bases between them. Here the CDR3 reads CASSPTIQDPGTEAFF. As DNA, the CDR3 is TGCGCCAGCAGCCCAACAATACAGGACCCGGGCACTGAAGCTTTCTTT.

Regarding this clone: A junction boundary mismatches the germline segment, possibly from a read error. The rearrangement uses TRBV7-9 and TRBJ2-7; D perhaps matches TRBD1 (6 bases). The CDR3 spans 15 residues. CDR1 SEHNR and CDR2 FQNEAQ come from the germline V gene (reference sequence). The CDR3 here is CSSSSTRGLLYEQYF. In DNA form, the CDR3 reads TGTTCCAGCAGCTCGACCAGGGGCCTACTCTACGAGCAGTACTTC.

This clone occurred once. The chain links TRBV6-1 to TRBJ2-7; 10 positions agree with TRBD1. This CDR3 region has 15 residues. Germline V gene data show CDR1 as MNHNS and CDR2 as SASEGT. V lost 6 bases to trimming and J lost 3 bases; unmatched junction nucleotides: 8. The CDR3 spells CASRDPGQGHYEQYF. In nucleotides, the CDR3 is TGTGCCAGCAGGGATCCGGGACAGGGGCACTACGAGCAGTACTTC.

V is TRBV29-1 and J is TRBJ2-1; D gene unclear. The V end was cut by 5 bases, the J end by 9 bases, with 14 bases between. CDR3 size: 12 residues. Germline values: CDR1 SQVTM, CDR2 ANQGSEA. Here the CDR3 DNA reads TGCAGCGTTTCCCCGAGGCTACGTGAGCAGTTCTTC. It codes for CSVSPRLREQFF.

The chain combines TRBV27 with TRBJ2-1; TRBD2 matches 13 bases. Trimming removed 5 bases from V and 3 bases from J; junction bases left unmatched: 7. In germline, CDR1 is MNHEY, CDR2 SMNVEV (reference sequence). The CDR3 extends over 17 amino acids. CDR3 protein: CASSSTSGRAIYNEQFF. For the CDR3, the DNA is TGTGCCAGCAGTAGCACTAGCGGGAGGGCCATCTACAATGAGCAGTTCTTC.

This clone was seen a handful of times. This rearrangement joins TRBV7-9 to TRBJ2-3; D unclear. V was shortened by 2 bases and J by 1 base, with 7 bases between the two germline ends. The CDR3 extends over 14 amino acids. The germline V gene has CDR1 SEHNR and CDR2 FQNEAQ (reference sequence). The CDR3 spells CASSLPRGTDTQYF. The CDR3 DNA sequence: TGTGCCAGCAGCTTACCCCGAGGCACAGATACGCAGTATTTT.

The rearrangement uses TRBV5-8 and TRBJ2-7; TRBD1 might be the D (6 bases). With 0 bases removed from V and 0 bases from J, the gap between germline ends came to 13 bases. Germline V gene data show CDR1 as SGHTS and CDR2 as YDEGEE. This CDR3 comprises 16 residues. CDR3 region: CASSLGPGQSSYEQYF. The CDR3, as DNA: TGTGCCAGCAGCTTGGGGCCCGGACAGAGCTCCTACGAGCAGTACTTC.

The chain has TRBV28 and TRBJ1-3; 9 nucleotides match TRBD1. The CDR3 is 16 amino acids. Germline loops: CDR1 MDHEN, CDR2 SYDVKM. The J segment lost 8 bases and the V segment lost 4 bases, leaving 12 bases of the junction unmatched. CDR3 nucleotide sequence: TGTGCCAGCAGTTCACTAATACAGGGGGCTGGGTACACCATATATTTT. Its protein product is CASSSLIQGAGYTIYF.

This CDR3 is CASSQTQGDTEAFF. CDR3 in DNA: TGCGCCAGCAGCCAAACTCAGGGCGACACTGAAGCTTTCTTT. The rearrangement links TRBV4-1 to TRBJ1-1, with a possible D match to TRBD1 (5 bases). V lost 2 bases and J 3 bases, leaving 10 bases between the germline ends. There are 14 residues in the CDR3. CDR1 is MGHRA, CDR2 YSYEKL, per germline.

The rearrangement joins TRBV7-2 to TRBJ2-5; 7 nucleotides match TRBD1. Per the germline V gene, CDR1 is SGHTA and CDR2 is FQGNSA. V trimming: 5 bases; J trimming: 4 bases; junction bases outside the gene matches: 7. CDR3 length: 14 amino acids. In nucleotides, the CDR3 is TGTGCCAGCAGCGTCCGACAGGGCCGAGAGACCCAGTACTTC. Its translation: CASSVRQGRETQYF.

This clone was counted only a few times. J is TRBJ2-2 and V is TRBV12-5, with 7 nucleotides matching TRBD1. Unmatched junction bases numbered 7, after V lost 7 bases and J lost 5 bases. Germline V gene sequence: CDR1 LGHNT, CDR2 FRNRAP. This CDR3 contains 14 residues. Here the CDR3 DNA reads TGTGCTAGTGCCAAGACAGGGTCAACCGGGGAGCTGTTTTTT. It is translated as CASAKTGSTGELFF.

Here the CDR3 reads CASSLWQGAYEQYF. In DNA form, the CDR3 reads TGTGCCAGCAGTTTATGGCAGGGGGCCTACGAGCAGTACTTC. This sequence joins TRBV28 and TRBJ2-5; 7 bases line up with TRBD1. The J call may be mistaken, given a closer DNA end match to TRBJ2-7. The CDR3 extends over 14 amino acids. CDR1 and CDR2 from the germline V gene are MDHEN and SYDVKM.

This clone appeared a single time. This chain joins TRBV5-1 and TRBJ2-1; D may be TRBD2 (6 bases). Trimming stripped 4 bases from V and 0 bases from J, with 8 bases between. Germline CDR1 and CDR2: SGHRS and YFSETQ. The CDR3 is made up of 14 amino acids. The CDR3 loop reads CASSGRNSYNEQFF. The CDR3 DNA follows: TGCGCCAGCAGCGGGAGGAACTCCTACAATGAGCAGTTCTTC.

V usage is TRBV4-1 and J usage is TRBJ2-5, with D perhaps matching TRBD2 (6 bases). Germline CDR1 is MGHRA and CDR2 is YSYEKL. The CDR3 extends over 15 amino acids. V lost 0 bases, J lost 0 bases, and 8 bases lay in between. CDR3 nucleotide sequence: TGCGCCAGCAGCCAAGATAGGGACTACCAAGAGACCCAGTACTTC. Its protein product is CASSQDRDYQETQYF.

The V and J genes are TRBV4-1 and TRBJ1-6; 7 nucleotides match TRBD1. This CDR3 is built from 18 residues. The germline gives CDR1 MGHRA, CDR2 YSYEKL. V trimming: 1 base; J trimming: 1 base; junction bases outside the gene matches: 7. DNA of the CDR3: TGCGCCAGCAGCCAAGTCGGGAGGGGGCCGTCCTATAATTCACCCCTCCACTTT. This translates into CASSQVGRGPSYNSPLHF.

The J gene is TRBJ2-7, the V gene TRBV13; D unclear. The CDR3 is 14 amino acids. V lost 1 base and J lost 9, with 16 bases in between. The germline CDR1 and CDR2 sequences are PRHDT and FYEKMQ (reference sequence). The CDR3 sequence is CASSLEGDRRWQYF. CDR3 sequence (DNA): TGTGCCAGCAGCTTAGAAGGAGATCGAAGGTGGCAGTACTTC. The variable domain in full, completed from reference TRBV13 and TRBJ2-7, reads AAGVIQSPRHLIKEKRETATLKCYPIPRHDTVYWYQQGPGQDPQFLISFYEKMQSDKGSIPDRFSAQQFSDYHSELNMSSLELGDSALYFCASSLEGDRRWQYFGPGTRLTVT.

V and J are TRBV21-1 and TRBJ2-1; the table's D call of TRBD1 was not tested on the DNA. TRBV21-1 is classified as a pseudogene. The CDR3 loop spans 15 amino acids. CDR3 nucleotides: TGTGCCAGCAGCCCTAGACAGAACTCCTACAATGAGCAGTTCTTC. It yields the protein CASSPRQNSYNEQFF.

The V call is TRBV5-4, the J call TRBJ1-4; 7 nucleotides align to TRBD1. Germline V gene sequence: CDR1 SGHNT, CDR2 YYREEE (reference sequence). CDR3 size: 16 residues. Trimming cost V 0 bases and J 15 bases; bases outside gene matches: 17. The CDR3 DNA reads as TGTGCCAGCAGCTTGGGAGGCGGGGCAGGGGGTAGTCGGATGTTTTTT. As protein: CASSLGGGAGGSRMFF.

This sequence joins TRBV7-8 and TRBJ1-3, with no clear D. There are 17 residues in the CDR3. V lost 6 bases and J 0 bases, leaving 18 bases between the germline ends. Germline V gene data show CDR1 as SGHVS and CDR2 as FQNEAQ. The CDR3 sequence: CASSLQASPTSGNTIYF. The CDR3 DNA sequence: TGTGCCAGCAGTCTCCAGGCCAGTCCGACCTCTGGAAACACCATATATTTT.